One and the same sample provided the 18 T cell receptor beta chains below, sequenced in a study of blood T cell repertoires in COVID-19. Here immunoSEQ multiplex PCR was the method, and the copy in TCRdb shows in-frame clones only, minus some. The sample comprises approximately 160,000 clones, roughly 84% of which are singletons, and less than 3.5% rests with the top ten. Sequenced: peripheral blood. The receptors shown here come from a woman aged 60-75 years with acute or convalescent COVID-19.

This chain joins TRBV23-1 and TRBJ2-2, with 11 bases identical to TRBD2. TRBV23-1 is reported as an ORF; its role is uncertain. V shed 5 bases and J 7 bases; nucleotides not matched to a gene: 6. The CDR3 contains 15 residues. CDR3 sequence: CASSKTSGGIGELFF. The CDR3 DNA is TGCGCCAGCAGTAAAACTAGCGGGGGTATCGGGGAGCTGTTTTTT.

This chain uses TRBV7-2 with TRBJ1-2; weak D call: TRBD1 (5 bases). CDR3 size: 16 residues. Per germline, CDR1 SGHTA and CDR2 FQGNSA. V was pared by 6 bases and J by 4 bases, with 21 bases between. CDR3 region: CASSLTGDVRSYGYTF. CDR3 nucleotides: TGTGCCAGCAGTCTTACGGGGGACGTTCGGAGCTATGGCTACACCTTC.

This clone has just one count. This CDR3 is CASSFPAGGVNTGELFF. The DNA for the CDR3 is TGTGCCAGCAGCTTCCCAGCGGGGGGCGTTAACACCGGGGAGCTGTTTTTT. V and J are TRBV7-2 and TRBJ2-2; 9 bases line up with TRBD2. J lost 2 bases, V lost 3 bases, and 7 bases had no gene match. CDR3 size: 17 residues. Germline CDR1 reads SGHTA; CDR2 reads FQGNSA.

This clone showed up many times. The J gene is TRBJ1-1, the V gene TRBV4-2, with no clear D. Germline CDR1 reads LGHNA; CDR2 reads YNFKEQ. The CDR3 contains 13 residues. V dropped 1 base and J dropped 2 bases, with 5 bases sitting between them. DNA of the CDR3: TGTGCCAGCAGCCAAGTTATTAACACTGAAGCTTTCTTT. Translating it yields CASSQVINTEAFF.

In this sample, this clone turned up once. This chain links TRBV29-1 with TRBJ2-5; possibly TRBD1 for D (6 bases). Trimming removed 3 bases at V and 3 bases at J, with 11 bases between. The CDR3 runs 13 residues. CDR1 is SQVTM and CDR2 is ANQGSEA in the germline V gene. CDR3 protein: CSVDPWTEETQYF. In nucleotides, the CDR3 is TGCAGCGTTGATCCATGGACAGAAGAGACCCAGTACTTC.

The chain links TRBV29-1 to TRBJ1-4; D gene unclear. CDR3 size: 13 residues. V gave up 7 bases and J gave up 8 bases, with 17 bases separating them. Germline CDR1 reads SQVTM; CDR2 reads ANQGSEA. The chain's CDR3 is CSAGLSGGEKLFF. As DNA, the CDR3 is TGCAGCGCCGGACTCTCGGGCGGAGAAAAACTGTTTTTT.

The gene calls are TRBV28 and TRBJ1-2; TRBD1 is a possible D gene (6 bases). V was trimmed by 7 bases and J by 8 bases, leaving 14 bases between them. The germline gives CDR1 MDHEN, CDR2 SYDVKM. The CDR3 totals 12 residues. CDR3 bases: TGTGCCAGCAAGGCGGGGGCGAAGGGCTACACCTTC. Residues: CASKAGAKGYTF.

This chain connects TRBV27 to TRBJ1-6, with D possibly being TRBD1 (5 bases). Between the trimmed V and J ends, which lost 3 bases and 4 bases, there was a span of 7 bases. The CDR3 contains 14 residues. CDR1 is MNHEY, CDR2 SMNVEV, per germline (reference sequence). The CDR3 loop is CASSLKGYNSPLHF. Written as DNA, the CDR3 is TGTGCCAGCAGTTTGAAGGGGTATAATTCACCCCTCCACTTT.

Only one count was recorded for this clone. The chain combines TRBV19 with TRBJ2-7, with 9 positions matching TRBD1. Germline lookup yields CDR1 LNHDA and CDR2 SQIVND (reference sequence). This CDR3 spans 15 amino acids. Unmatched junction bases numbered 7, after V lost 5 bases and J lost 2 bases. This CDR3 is CASSDDDRGTYEQYF. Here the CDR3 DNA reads TGTGCCAGTAGTGACGATGACAGGGGGACCTACGAGCAGTACTTC.

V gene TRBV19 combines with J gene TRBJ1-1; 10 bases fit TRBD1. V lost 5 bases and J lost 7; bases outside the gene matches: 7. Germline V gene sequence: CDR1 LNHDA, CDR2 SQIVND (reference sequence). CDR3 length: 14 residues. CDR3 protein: CASSQGQGFGEAFF. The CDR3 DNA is TGTGCCAGTAGTCAGGGACAGGGGTTCGGTGAAGCTTTCTTT.

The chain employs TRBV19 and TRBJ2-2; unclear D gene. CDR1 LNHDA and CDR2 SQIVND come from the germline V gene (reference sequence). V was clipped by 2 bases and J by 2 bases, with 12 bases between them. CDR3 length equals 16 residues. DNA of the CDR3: TGTGCCAGTAGTATATATAGTACGATTAACACCGGGGAGCTGTTTTTT. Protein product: CASSIYSTINTGELFF.

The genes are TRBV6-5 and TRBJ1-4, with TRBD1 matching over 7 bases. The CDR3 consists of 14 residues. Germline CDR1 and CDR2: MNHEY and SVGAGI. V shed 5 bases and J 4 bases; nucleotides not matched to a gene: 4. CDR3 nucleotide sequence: TGTGCCAGCAGTCCAAGGGACAGTAATGAAAAACTGTTTTTT. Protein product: CASSPRDSNEKLFF.

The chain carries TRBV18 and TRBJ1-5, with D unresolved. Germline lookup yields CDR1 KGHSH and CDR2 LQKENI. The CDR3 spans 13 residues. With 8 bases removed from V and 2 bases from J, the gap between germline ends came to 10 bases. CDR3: CASLRGRNQPQHF. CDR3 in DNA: TGTGCCAGCCTCCGCGGGCGCAATCAGCCCCAGCATTTT.

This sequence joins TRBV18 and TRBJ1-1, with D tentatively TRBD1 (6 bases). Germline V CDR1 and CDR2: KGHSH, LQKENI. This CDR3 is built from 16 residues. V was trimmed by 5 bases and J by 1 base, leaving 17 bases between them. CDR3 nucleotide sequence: TGTGCCAGCTCATCCACAGGGCCCTTACCGAACACTGAAGCTTTCTTT. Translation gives CASSSTGPLPNTEAFF.

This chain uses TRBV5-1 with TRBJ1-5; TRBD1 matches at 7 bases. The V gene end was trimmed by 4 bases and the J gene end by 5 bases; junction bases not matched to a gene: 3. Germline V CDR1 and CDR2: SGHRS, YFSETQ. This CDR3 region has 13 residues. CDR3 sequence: CASSLTGDQPQHF. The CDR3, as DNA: TGCGCCAGCAGCCTTACAGGGGATCAGCCCCAGCATTTT.

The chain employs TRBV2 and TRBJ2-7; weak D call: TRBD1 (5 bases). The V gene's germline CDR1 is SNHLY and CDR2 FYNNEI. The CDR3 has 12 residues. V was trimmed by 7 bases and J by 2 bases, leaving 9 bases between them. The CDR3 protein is CASTTDPYEQYF. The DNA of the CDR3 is TGTGCCAGCACGACAGACCCCTACGAGCAGTACTTC.

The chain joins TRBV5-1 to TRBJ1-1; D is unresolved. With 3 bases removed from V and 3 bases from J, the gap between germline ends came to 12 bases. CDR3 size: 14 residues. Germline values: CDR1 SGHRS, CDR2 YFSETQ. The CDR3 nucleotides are TGCGCCAGCAGCTCGTTAGAGTTGTACACTGAAGCTTTCTTT. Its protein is CASSSLELYTEAFF.

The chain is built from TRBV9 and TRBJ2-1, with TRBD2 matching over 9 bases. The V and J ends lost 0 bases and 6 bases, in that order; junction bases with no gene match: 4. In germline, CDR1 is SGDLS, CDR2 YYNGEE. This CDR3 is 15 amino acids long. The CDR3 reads CASSVGPSGANEQFF. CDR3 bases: TGTGCCAGCAGCGTAGGCCCTAGCGGGGCCAATGAGCAGTTCTTC.